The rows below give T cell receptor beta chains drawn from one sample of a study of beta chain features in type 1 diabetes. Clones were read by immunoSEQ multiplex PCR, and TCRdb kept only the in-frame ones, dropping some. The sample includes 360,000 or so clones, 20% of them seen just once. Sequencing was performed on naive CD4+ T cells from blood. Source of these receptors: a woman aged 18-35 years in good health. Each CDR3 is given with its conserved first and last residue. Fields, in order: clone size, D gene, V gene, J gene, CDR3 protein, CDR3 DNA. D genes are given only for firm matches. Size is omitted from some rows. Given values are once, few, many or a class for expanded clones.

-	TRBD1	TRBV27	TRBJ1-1	CASRDSNTEAFF	TGTGCCAGCCGGGACAGCAACACTGAAGCTTTCTTT
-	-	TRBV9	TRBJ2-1	CASSVGRENNEQFF	TGTGCCAGCAGCGTAGGGAGGGAGAACAATGAGCAGTTCTTC
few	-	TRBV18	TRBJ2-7	CASSPRATYEQYF	TGTGCCAGCTCACCACGGGCGACGTACGAGCAGTACTTC
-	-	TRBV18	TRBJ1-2	CASSFREGYGYTF	TGTGCCAGCTCATTCCGGGAGGGCTATGGCTACACCTTC
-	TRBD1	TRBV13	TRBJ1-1	CASSRGQGRTEAFF	TGTGCCAGCAGCCGAGGACAGGGCCGAACTGAAGCTTTCTTT
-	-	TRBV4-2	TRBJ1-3	CASSQDRETGNTIYF	TGTGCCAGCAGCCAAGATAGGGAGACTGGAAACACCATATATTTT
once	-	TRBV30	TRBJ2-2	CAWSTQNTGELFF	TGTGCCTGGAGTACTCAGAACACCGGGGAGCTGTTTTTT
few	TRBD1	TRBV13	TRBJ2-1	CASSPRTGKPYNEQFF	TGTGCCAGCAGCCCCAGGACAGGGAAGCCCTACAATGAGCAGTTCTTC
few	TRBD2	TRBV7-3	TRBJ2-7	CASSLSSGGPYEQYF	TGTGCCAGCAGCCTTTCTAGCGGGGGGCCCTACGAGCAGTACTTC
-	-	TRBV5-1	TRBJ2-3	CASSLGQVTDTQYF	TGCGCCAGCAGCTTGGGACAAGTCACAGATACGCAGTATTTT
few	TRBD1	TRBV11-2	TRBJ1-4	CASSPGQNNEKLFF	TGTGCCAGCAGCCCGGGACAGAACAATGAAAAACTGTTTTTT
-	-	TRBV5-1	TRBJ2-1	CASSLAPGNEQFF	TGCGCCAGCAGCCTGGCCCCGGGTAATGAGCAGTTCTTC
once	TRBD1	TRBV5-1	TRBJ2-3	CASSPTGTADTQYF	TGCGCCAGCAGCCCTACGGGGACAGCAGATACGCAGTATTTT
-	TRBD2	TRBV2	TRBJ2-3	CASSGGSADTQYF	TGTGCCAGCAGCGGGGGGTCCGCAGATACGCAGTATTTT
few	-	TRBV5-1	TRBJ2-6	CASSLPGTAGANVLTF	TGCGCCAGCAGCTTGCCAGGTACGGCAGGGGCCAACGTCCTGACTTTC
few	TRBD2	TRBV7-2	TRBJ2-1	CASSPRTSGLNEQFF	TGTGCCAGCAGCCCCAGGACTAGCGGGCTTAATGAGCAGTTCTTC
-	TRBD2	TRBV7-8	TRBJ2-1	CASSPRLAGSFYNEQFF	TGTGCCAGCAGCCCAAGACTAGCGGGCTCCTTCTACAATGAGCAGTTCTTC
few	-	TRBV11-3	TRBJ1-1	CASSFGTGLRSTEAFF	TGTGCCAGCAGCTTCGGCACAGGGTTGAGAAGCACTGAAGCTTTCTTT
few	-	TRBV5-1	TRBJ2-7	CASSLDRLGEQYF	TGCGCCAGCAGCTTGGACAGGCTTGGAGAGCAGTACTTC
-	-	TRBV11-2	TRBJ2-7	CASMGLGYEQYF	TGTGCCAGCATGGGACTTGGCTACGAGCAGTACTTC
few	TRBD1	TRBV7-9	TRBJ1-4	CASSLRDRANEKLFF	TGTGCCAGCAGCTTAAGGGACAGAGCTAATGAAAAACTGTTTTTT
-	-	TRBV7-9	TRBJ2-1	CASSLQGHEQFF	TGTGCCAGCAGCTTACAGGGCCATGAGCAGTTCTTC
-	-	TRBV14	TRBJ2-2	CASSSRPSSAGELFF	TGTGCCAGCAGCTCTAGACCTTCTAGCGCGGGGGAGCTGTTTTTT
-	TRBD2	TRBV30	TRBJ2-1	CAWGRGRGSYNEQFF	TGTGCCTGGGGGCGCGGGAGAGGCTCCTACAATGAGCAGTTCTTC
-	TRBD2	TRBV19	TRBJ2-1	CASRTSGRNNEQFF	TGTGCCAGTAGGACTAGCGGGAGGAACAATGAGCAGTTCTTC
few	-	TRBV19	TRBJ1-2	CASGYGQYGYTF	TGTGCCAGCGGGTATGGACAGTATGGCTACACCTTC
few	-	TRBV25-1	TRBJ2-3	CASSRTERFQYF	TGTGCCAGCAGCCGGACAGAACGTTTTCAGTATTTT
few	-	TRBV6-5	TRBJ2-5	CASSYVVPRDQTQYF	TGTGCCAGCAGTTACGTTGTACCGCGGGATCAGACCCAGTACTTC
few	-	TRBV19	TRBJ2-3	CASRGGTDTQYF	TGTGCCAGTAGAGGGGGCACAGATACGCAGTATTTT
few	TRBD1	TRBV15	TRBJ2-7	CATSYDRGLNYEQYF	TGTGCCACCAGCTATGACAGGGGGCTTAACTACGAGCAGTACTTC
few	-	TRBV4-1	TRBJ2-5	CASSQEGGRGETQYF	TGCGCCAGCAGCCAAGAAGGGGGGAGGGGGGAGACCCAGTACTTC
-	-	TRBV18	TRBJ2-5	CASSPARLIQETQYF	TGTGCCAGCTCACCAGCGAGACTAATCCAAGAGACCCAGTACTTC
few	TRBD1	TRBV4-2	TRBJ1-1	CASSFDRETEAFF	TGTGCCAGCAGCTTTGACAGGGAGACTGAAGCTTTCTTT
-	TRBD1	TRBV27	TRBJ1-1	CASSPRTGFEAFF	TGTGCCAGCAGTCCCCGGACAGGGTTCGAAGCTTTCTTT
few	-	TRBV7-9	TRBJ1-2	CASSLGASNYGYTF	TGTGCCAGCAGCTTAGGTGCGTCTAACTATGGCTACACCTTC